This TCR beta chain was retrieved from a study of blood T cells in healthy people across ages. Whole-study findings and limits: Whereas aged donors had fewer naive CD4+ cells, long-lived donors had more of them and higher diversity.

This clonotype was observed a handful of times. The antigen is unknown. Using a J-beta primer mix together with a sample-barcoded 5' primer, a second PCR was run for about 6 to 12 cycles. The authors tagged each cDNA molecule using a template-switch adaptor with 12 random nucleotides. TCRdb independently ran MiXCR on the 5' RACE reads; one entry per CDR3 protein. The sample includes around 1,500,000 distinct CDR3 sequences, roughly 27% of them seen just once. No fewer than 7 million PBMCs went into each sample. Germline V gives CDR1 DFQATT, CDR2 SNEGSKA (reference sequence). The CDR3 is 17 residues long. With 0 bases clipped from V and 9 bases from J, the junction kept 17 bases outside the gene matches.

The chain carries TRBV20-1 and TRBJ2-1; 7 bases align to TRBD1. What was sequenced was blood. The sequence was collected from a woman under 40 in good health. This CDR3 reads CSAREKTGAQGSSEQFF. The CDR3 nucleotides are TGCAGTGCTAGAGAGAAAACAGGGGCCCAGGGTAGTAGTGAGCAGTTCTTC.